These 6 T cell receptor beta chains were all obtained from the same sample, sequenced in a study of T cell repertoires in cytomegalovirus infection. TCRdb reprocessed the reads with MiXCR, giving one entry per CDR3 protein. Among approximately 71,000 distinct CDR3 sequences, about 4% were seen once, and the ten largest hold roughly a fifth. Sequencing used PBMCs. These receptors were collected from a human donor in good health (CMV status not recorded). Some clones in this sample may be carry-over from other donors' samples.

In its sample, this clonotype was seen a few times. This chain uses TRBV7-2 with TRBJ2-7, with D possibly matching TRBD2 (6 bases). The length of the CDR3 is 15 residues. V was shortened by 3 bases and J by 3 bases, with 15 bases between the two germline ends. The germline V gene has CDR1 SGHTA and CDR2 FQGNSA. The CDR3 DNA reads as TGTGCCAGCAGCTTGACCAGGGCCGGGGGCTACGAGCAGTACTTC. As protein: CASSLTRAGGYEQYF. Full variable domain (rest looked up from reference TRBV7-2 and TRBJ2-7): GAGVSQSPSNKVTEKGKDVELRCDPISGHTALYWYRQSLGQGLEFLIYFQGNSAPDKSGLPSDRFSAERTGGSVSTLTIQRTQQEDSAVYLCASSLTRAGGYEQYFGPGTRLTVT.

Many counts were recorded for this clonotype. This CDR3 is CASSLGRQAFYTF. DNA of the CDR3: TGTGCCAGCAGCTTGGGGAGACAGGCCTTCTACACCTTC. This chain uses TRBV5-6 with TRBJ1-2, with a possible D match to TRBD1 (6 bases). The CDR3 contains 13 residues. Between the trimmed V and J ends, which lost 0 bases and 10 bases, there was a span of 13 bases. CDR1 SGHDT and CDR2 YYEEEE come from the germline V gene.

This clonotype was recorded at least ten times. The chain carries TRBV7-2 and TRBJ2-1; TRBD2 aligns across 10 bases. CDR3 length: 17 residues. CDR1 and CDR2 (germline): SGHTA, FQGNSA. The J segment lost 8 bases and the V segment lost 2 bases, leaving 12 bases of the junction unmatched. CDR3 loop: CASSLRLAGELGHEQFF. CDR3 DNA sequence: TGTGCCAGCAGCTTACGGCTAGCGGGGGAGCTAGGACATGAGCAGTTCTTC.

This clonotype was seen at least ten times. The chain combines TRBV7-8 with TRBJ1-1, with D uncertain. In germline, CDR1 is SGHVS, CDR2 FQNEAQ. The CDR3 loop spans 13 amino acids. V lost 2 bases to trimming and J lost 1 base, with 5 bases between them. As DNA, the CDR3 is TGTGCCAGCAGCTTAACGGAGAACACTGAAGCTTTCTTT. Protein sequence: CASSLTENTEAFF.

In this sample, this clonotype turned up many times. The chain has TRBV23-1 and TRBJ1-2, with no clear D. TRBV23-1 is sorted into the ORF group, with uncertain function. The CDR3 is 14 residues long. V was cut by 0 bases and J by 4 bases, with 9 bases left in between. CDR3 DNA: TGCGCCAGCAGTCAATCTAGGACCCGCTATGGCTACACCTTC. Residues: CASSQSRTRYGYTF.

This clonotype was seen at least ten times. The V and J genes are TRBV7-2 and TRBJ1-1; D not certain. This CDR3 comprises 13 residues. Looked up from germline, CDR1 is SGHTA and CDR2 is FQGNSA. Trimming removed 3 bases at V and 5 bases at J, with 10 bases between. The CDR3 nucleotides read TGTGCCAGCAGCTTCGAGGCGAGTACTGAAGCTTTCTTT. Its translation is CASSFEASTEAFF.